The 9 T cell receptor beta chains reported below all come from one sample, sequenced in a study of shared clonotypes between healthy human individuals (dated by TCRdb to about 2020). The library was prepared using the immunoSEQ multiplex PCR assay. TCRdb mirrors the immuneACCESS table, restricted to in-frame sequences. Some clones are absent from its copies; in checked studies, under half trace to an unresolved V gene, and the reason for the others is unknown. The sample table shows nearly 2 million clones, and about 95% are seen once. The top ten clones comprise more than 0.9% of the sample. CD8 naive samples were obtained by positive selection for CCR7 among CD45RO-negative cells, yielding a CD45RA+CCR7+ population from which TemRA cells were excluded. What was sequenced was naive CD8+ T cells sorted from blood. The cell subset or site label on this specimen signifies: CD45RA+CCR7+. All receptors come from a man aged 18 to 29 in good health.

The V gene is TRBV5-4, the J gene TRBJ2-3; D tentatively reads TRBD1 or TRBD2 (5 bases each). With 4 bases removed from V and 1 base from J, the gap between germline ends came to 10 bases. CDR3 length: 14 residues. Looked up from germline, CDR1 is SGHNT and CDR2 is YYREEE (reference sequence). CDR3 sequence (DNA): TGTGCCAGCAGCGTAACGGGGCGCACAGATACGCAGTATTTT. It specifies CASSVTGRTDTQYF.

CDR3 in amino acids: CASSIAHSTGELFF. In DNA form, the CDR3 reads TGTGCCAGTAGTATAGCCCACAGCACCGGGGAGCTGTTTTTT. The rearrangement joins TRBV19 to TRBJ2-2, with D unclear. Germline loops: CDR1 LNHDA, CDR2 SQIVND (reference sequence). V was shortened by 1 base and J by 4 bases, with 7 bases between the two germline ends. The CDR3 spans 14 residues.

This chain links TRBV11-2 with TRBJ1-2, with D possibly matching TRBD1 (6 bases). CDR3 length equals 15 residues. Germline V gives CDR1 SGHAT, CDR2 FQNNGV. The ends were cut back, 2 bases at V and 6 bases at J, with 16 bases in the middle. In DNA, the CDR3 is TGTGCCAGCAGCTTACTCGCCGGGGGGCGCGATGGCTACACCTTC. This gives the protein CASSLLAGGRDGYTF.

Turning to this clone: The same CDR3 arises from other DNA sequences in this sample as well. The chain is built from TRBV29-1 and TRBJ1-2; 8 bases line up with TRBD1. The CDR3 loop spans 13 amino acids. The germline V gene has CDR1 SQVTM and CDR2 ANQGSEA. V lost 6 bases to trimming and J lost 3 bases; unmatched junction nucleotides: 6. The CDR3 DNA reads TGCAGCGTGGACAGGGAAGGGGACTATGGCTACACCTTC. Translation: CSVDREGDYGYTF.

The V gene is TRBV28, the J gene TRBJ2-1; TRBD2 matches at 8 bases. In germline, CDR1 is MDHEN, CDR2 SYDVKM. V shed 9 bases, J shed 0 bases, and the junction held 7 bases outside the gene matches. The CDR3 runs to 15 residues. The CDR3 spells CASSLAGVSYNEQFF. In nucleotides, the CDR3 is TGTGCCAGTTCCCTAGCGGGCGTCTCCTACAATGAGCAGTTCTTC.

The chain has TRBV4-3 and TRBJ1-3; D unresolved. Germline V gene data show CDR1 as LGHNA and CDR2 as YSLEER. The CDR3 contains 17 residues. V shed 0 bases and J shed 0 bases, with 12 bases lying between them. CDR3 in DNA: TGCGCCAGCAGCCAAGATCGGTTGGGTTACTCTGGAAACACCATATATTTT. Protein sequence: CASSQDRLGYSGNTIYF.

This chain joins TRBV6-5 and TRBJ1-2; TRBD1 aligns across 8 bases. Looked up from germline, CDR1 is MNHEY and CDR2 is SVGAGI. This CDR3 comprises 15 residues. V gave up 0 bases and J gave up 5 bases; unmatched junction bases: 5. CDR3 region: CASSYSTGEDYGYTF. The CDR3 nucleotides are TGTGCCAGCAGTTACTCGACAGGGGAAGATTATGGCTACACCTTC.

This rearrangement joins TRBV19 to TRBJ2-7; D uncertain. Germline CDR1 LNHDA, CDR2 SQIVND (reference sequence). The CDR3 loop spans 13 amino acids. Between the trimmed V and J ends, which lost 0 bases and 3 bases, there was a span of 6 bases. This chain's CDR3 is CASSIDIYYEQYF. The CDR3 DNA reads TGTGCCAGTAGTATAGACATATACTACGAGCAGTACTTC.

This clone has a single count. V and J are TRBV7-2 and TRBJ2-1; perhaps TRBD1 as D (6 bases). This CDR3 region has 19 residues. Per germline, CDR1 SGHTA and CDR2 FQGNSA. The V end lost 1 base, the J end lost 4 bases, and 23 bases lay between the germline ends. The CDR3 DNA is TGTGCCAGCAGCTTAGGTCCCCTCCTTATACAGGGCGTATACAATGAGCAGTTCTTC. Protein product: CASSLGPLLIQGVYNEQFF.